Reported below is one T cell receptor beta chain. The data are from a study of blood T cell repertoires in COVID-19. Data came from immunoSEQ multiplex PCR; TCRdb stores just in-frame clones and leaves some out. The data contain 100,000 to 150,000 clones, almost 85% of them singletons. The TCR originated in a man aged 60 to 75 with acute or convalescent COVID-19. The material sequenced was peripheral blood.

In nucleotides, the CDR3 is TGCGCCAGCAGTCAGACAGGGGGCGTAGAGACCCAGTACTTC. It codes for CASSQTGGVETQYF. The chain couples TRBV5-1 to TRBJ2-5; 10 bases are shared with TRBD1. V was pared by 5 bases and J by 4 bases, with 5 bases of the junction left unmatched. The CDR3 sequence is 14 residues long. Germline V gene sequence: CDR1 SGHRS, CDR2 YFSETQ.